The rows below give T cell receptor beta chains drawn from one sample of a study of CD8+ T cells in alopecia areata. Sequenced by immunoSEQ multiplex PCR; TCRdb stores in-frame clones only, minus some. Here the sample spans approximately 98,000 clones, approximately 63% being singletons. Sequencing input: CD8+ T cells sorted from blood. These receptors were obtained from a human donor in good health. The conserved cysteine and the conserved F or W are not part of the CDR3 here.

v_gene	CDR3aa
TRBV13	ASSVGRRTDTQY
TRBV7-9	ASSLAGPFRDTQY
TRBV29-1	SVEGLAGGQNTGELF
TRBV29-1	SVDRQGRNYGYT
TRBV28	ASSSHRGPETQY
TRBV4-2	ASSQDLDLAGGREQF
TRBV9	ASSVGRASQETQY
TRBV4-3	ASSQEGLAGGKETQY
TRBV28	ASSSPGDEQF
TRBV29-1	SVERRDADYYGYT
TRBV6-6	ASSQQGADTEAF
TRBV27	ASSLYTYNEQF
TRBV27	ASRVLAGRPQETQY
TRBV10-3	AIRGGIGTEAF
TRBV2	ASSGPQQDKNIQY
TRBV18	ASSPGQVEGSPLH
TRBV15	ATSREGSDTDTQY
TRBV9	ASSVEPSLNQPQH
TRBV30	AWSQPPNEQF
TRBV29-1	SAHPMGSQGNYGYT
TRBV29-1	SVGGFDYGYT
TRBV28	ASGRLEPQETQY
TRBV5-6	ASSLSGQTYGYT
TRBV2	ASSEWLGTTYEQY
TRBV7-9	ASSPPGVYGYT
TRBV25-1	ASSSPGVGETQY
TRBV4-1	ASSHVGAEQY
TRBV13	ASSLSYNEQF
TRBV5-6	ASSGLGGPGY